What follows are 6 T cell receptor beta chains derived from one specimen sequenced in a study of cytomegalovirus exposure and HLA in healthy donors. The PCR employed 60 Vbeta primers together with 13 Jbeta primers. Data came from immunoSEQ multiplex PCR; TCRdb stores just in-frame clones and leaves some out. This table has under 90,000 clones, 85% to 90% appearing once. Material: PBMCs. All receptors come from a young man in good health and CMV-seronegative.

The chain carries TRBV11-2 and TRBJ1-2; D may be TRBD1 (6 bases). Trimming took off 1 base at V and 2 bases at J, with 14 bases between the two ends. The CDR3 length is 16 residues. From germline, CDR1 is SGHAT and CDR2 FQNNGV. The CDR3 is CASSLVGDTGNYGYTF. Here the CDR3 DNA reads TGTGCCAGCAGCTTAGTCGGGGACACAGGGAACTATGGCTACACCTTC.

The chain uses TRBV28 and TRBJ2-4; the D is unclear. V lost 6 bases, J lost 5 bases, and 5 bases lay in between. The CDR3 sequence is 11 residues long. Germline V gene lookup returns CDR1 MDHEN and CDR2 SYDVKM. The CDR3 here is CASRAQNIQYF. CDR3 sequence (DNA): TGTGCCAGCAGGGCCCAAAACATTCAGTACTTC.

The chain employs TRBV9 and TRBJ1-2, with a weak D call TRBD1 (6 bases). V lost 7 bases to trimming and J lost 4 bases, with 14 bases between them. The CDR3 has 13 residues. Germline-derived CDR1 and CDR2 are SGDLS and YYNGEE. CDR3 coding DNA: TGTGCCAGCGAAAGCAGGGGAACCTATGGCTACACCTTC. Protein sequence: CASESRGTYGYTF. Filled out from reference TRBV9 and TRBJ1-2, the complete variable domain reads DSGVTQTPKHLITATGQRVTLRCSPRSGDLSVYWYQQSLDQGLQFLIQYYNGEERAKGNILERFSAQQFPDLHSELNLSSLELGDSALYFCASESRGTYGYTFGSGTRLTVV.

The chain couples TRBV28 to TRBJ2-7, with D tentatively TRBD2 (6 bases). CDR1 is MDHEN, CDR2 SYDVKM, per germline. The CDR3 runs to 13 residues. Trimming took 4 bases from V and 0 from J, leaving 7 bases between them. CDR3: CASSSGGSYEQYF. The CDR3 DNA reads as TGTGCCAGCAGTTCCGGGGGCTCCTACGAGCAGTACTTC. Looking up the rest from reference TRBV28 and TRBJ2-7 gives the full variable domain: DVKVTQSSRYLVKRTGEKVFLECVQDMDHENMFWYRQDPGLGLRLIYFSYDVKMKEKGDIPEGYSVSREKKERFSLILESASTNQTSMYLCASSSGGSYEQYFGPGTRLTVT.

The chain carries TRBV5-8 and TRBJ2-7, with 9 bases identical to TRBD2. The CDR3 is made up of 15 amino acids. The trim removed 3 bases at V and 6 bases at J, leaving 10 bases unmatched. Per germline, CDR1 SGHTS and CDR2 YDEGEE. The CDR3 spells CASSWVLAGSSEQYF. For the CDR3, the DNA is TGTGCCAGCAGCTGGGTGCTAGCGGGGTCTTCCGAGCAGTACTTC.

The V gene is TRBV2, the J gene TRBJ1-5; no firm D call. The CDR3 runs to 15 residues. The germline gives CDR1 SNHLY, CDR2 FYNNEI. The V end lost 4 bases, the J end lost 1 base, and 11 bases lay between the germline ends. CDR3: CASSVGGFSNQPQHF. The DNA of the CDR3 is TGTGCCAGCAGTGTAGGAGGGTTCAGCAATCAGCCCCAGCATTTT.